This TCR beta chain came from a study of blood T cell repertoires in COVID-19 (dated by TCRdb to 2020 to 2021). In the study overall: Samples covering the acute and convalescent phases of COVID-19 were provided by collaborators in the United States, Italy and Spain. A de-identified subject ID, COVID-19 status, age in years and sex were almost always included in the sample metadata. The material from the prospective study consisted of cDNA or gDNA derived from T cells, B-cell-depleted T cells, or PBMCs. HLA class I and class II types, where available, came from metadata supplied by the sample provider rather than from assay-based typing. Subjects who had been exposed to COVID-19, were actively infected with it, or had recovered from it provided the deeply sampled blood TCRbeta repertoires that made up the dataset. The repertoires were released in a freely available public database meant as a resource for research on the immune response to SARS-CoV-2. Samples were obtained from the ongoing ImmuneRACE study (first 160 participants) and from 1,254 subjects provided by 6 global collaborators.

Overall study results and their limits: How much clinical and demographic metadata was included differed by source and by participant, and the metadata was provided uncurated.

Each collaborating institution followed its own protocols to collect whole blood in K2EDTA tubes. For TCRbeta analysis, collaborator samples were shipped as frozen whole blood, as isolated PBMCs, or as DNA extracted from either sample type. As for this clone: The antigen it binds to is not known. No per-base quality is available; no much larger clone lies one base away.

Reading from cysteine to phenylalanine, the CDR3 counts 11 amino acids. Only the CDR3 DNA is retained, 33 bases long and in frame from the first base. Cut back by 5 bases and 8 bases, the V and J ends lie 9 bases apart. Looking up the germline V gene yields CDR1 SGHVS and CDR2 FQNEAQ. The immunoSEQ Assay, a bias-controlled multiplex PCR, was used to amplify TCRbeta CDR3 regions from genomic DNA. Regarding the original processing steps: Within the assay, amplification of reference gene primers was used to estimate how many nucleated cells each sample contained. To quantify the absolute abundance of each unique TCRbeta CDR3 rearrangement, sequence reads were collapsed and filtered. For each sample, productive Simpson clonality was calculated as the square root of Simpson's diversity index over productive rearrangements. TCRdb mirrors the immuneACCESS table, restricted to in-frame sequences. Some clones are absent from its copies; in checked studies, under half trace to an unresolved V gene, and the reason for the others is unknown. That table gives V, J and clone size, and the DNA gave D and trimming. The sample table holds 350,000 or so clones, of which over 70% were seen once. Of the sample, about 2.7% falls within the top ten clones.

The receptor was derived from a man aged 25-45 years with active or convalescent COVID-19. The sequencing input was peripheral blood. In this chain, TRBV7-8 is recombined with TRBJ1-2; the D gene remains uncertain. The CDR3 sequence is CASSGQLGYTF. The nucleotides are TGTGCCAGCAGCGGGCAGTTGGGCTACACCTTC. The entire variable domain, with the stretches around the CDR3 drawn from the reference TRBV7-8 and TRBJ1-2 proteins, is GAGVSQSPRYKVAKRGQDVALRCDPISGHVSLFWYQQALGQGPEFLTYFQNEAQLDKSGLPSDRFFAERPEGSVSTLKIQRTQQEDSAVYLCASSGQLGYTFGSGTRLTVV.